This T cell receptor beta chain comes out of a study of neoadjuvant anti-PD-1 for oral cavity cancer. Overall study context: Most patients had three to four biweekly doses of 3 mg/kg nivolumab before resection. Study conclusions and caveats: With a few patients per group, TCR findings need larger cohorts.

The ends were cut back, 7 bases at V and 7 bases at J, with 17 bases in the middle. The CDR3 has 13 amino acids. Patients were newly diagnosed with stage II-IVA oral cavity squamous cell carcinoma without prior systemic or radiation treatment. As for this clone: Its antigen is still unknown.

Profiling relied on immunoSEQ multiplex PCR, and the TCRdb table lists in-frame clones only, not all of them. The table records 10,000 to 15,000 clones, around three fifths of them present only once. The clonotype comes from a person aged 40-85 years with oral cavity squamous cell carcinoma. This sample comprised tumor tissue, obtained before nivolumab (anti-PD-1) treatment. The chain carries TRBV23-1 and TRBJ2-7; TRBD1 is a possible D gene (6 bases). TRBV23-1 is an ORF for which the function is uncertain. CDR3 residues: CASTDRPLGEQYF. The CDR3 DNA reads as TGCGCCAGCACAGACAGGCCCCTGGGGGAGCAGTACTTC.